A single sample gave rise to the 27 T cell receptor beta chains below, sequenced in a study of identical twins. One entry per CDR3 protein, called by TCRdb with MiXCR from the 5' RACE reads. The sample consists of roughly 690,000 distinct CDR3 sequences, 5.5% to 7.5% of them appearing once. The sample was naive T cells sorted from blood. All receptors come from a man between 18 and 35 years old in good health.

This clonotype was detected ten times or more. The CDR3 DNA is TGTGCCAGCAGTGACAGGGGACTAGCGGGGGAGCAGTTCTTC. Translated: CASSDRGLAGEQFF. This chain uses TRBV2 with TRBJ2-1; 13 positions agree with TRBD2. CDR1 and CDR2 from the germline V gene are SNHLY and FYNNEI. CDR3 size: 14 residues. Trimming removed 3 bases from V and 10 bases from J; junction bases left unmatched: 3.

On this clonotype: A read error may explain this, as a much larger clone is one base away. The chain is built from TRBV4-2 and TRBJ2-1; D may correspond to TRBD1 or TRBD2 (5 bases each). The DNA end favors TRBJ2-7, so the J call may be wrong. Germline CDR1 LGHNA, CDR2 YNFKEQ. This CDR3 region has 13 residues. CDR3 amino acids: CASSQVGEFEQYF. CDR3 nucleotide sequence: TGTGCCAGCAGCCAGGTAGGGGAGTTTGAGCAGTACTTC.

This chain joins TRBV5-1 and TRBJ2-5; tentative D call: TRBD2 (7 bases). Germline V gene data show CDR1 as SGHRS and CDR2 as YFSETQ. The CDR3 has 12 residues. The germline V and J ends were trimmed by 8 bases and 7 bases, with 15 bases remaining between them. The CDR3 region is CASGGGTGTQYF. CDR3 sequence (DNA): TGCGCCAGTGGCGGGGGCACAGGGACCCAGTACTTC.

This clonotype has a count of ten or more. The V and J genes are TRBV20-1 and TRBJ2-1; D gene unclear. Germline-derived CDR1 and CDR2 are DFQATT and SNEGSKA (reference sequence). The CDR3 runs 12 residues. Trimming cost V 6 bases and J 4 bases, with 10 bases left between them. CDR3 nucleotide sequence: TGCAGTGCGAGAAAAGGTTACAATGAGCAGTTCTTC. Protein product: CSARKGYNEQFF.

Many counts were recorded for this clonotype. CDR3 DNA sequence: TGTGCCAGCAGCTTTCGCGGGAGGTACAATGAGCAGTTCTTC. Translated, it gives CASSFRGRYNEQFF. The chain has TRBV11-2 and TRBJ2-1; 8 bases line up with TRBD2. Germline assignment: CDR1 SGHAT and CDR2 FQNNGV. Germline trimming cut 3 bases from V and 4 bases from J; bases unmatched to any gene: 2. The CDR3 loop spans 14 amino acids.

This clonotype was counted a few times. The J gene is TRBJ2-7, the V gene TRBV24-1; D unresolved. The CDR3 totals 14 residues. Germline loops: CDR1 KGHDR, CDR2 SFDVKD. Trimming removed 1 base at V and 5 bases at J, with 11 bases between. The CDR3 region has the DNA TGTGCCACCAGTGATTTTACCAGGTTCCACGAGCAGTACGTC. Translating it yields CATSDFTRFHEQYV.

This clonotype was observed many times. The chain uses TRBV20-1 and TRBJ2-2, with TRBD1 identical over 9 bases. Germline loops: CDR1 DFQATT, CDR2 SNEGSKA (reference sequence). Trimming at V came to 0 bases and at J to 2 bases, leaving 7 bases not matched to a gene. This CDR3 comprises 17 residues. Here the CDR3 DNA reads TGCAGTGCTAGAGATTGGGCGGGACAGGGAAACACCGGGGAGCTGTTTTTT. Its translation is CSARDWAGQGNTGELFF.

This clonotype was seen at least ten times. The chain combines TRBV11-2 with TRBJ1-2, with 8 bases lining up with TRBD1. Germline V gene data show CDR1 as SGHAT and CDR2 as FQNNGV. CDR3 length equals 14 residues. V dropped 5 bases and J dropped 0; count of bases not matched to a gene: 2. The CDR3 loop reads CASSLGQANYGYTF. The CDR3 DNA is TGTGCCAGCAGCCTGGGACAGGCTAACTATGGCTACACCTTC.

Only a few counts were recorded for this clonotype. The rearrangement uses TRBV9 and TRBJ1-2, with D tentatively TRBD1 (5 bases). Trimming took 0 bases from V and 1 from J, leaving 10 bases between them. The CDR3 covers 15 residues. Germline V gene data show CDR1 as SGDLS and CDR2 as YYNGEE. CDR3 region: CASSVGAGHNYGYTF. In DNA form, the CDR3 reads TGTGCCAGCAGCGTAGGAGCAGGGCATAACTATGGCTACACCTTC. Drawing the rest from reference TRBV9 and TRBJ1-2, the complete variable domain is DSGVTQTPKHLITATGQRVTLRCSPRSGDLSVYWYQQSLDQGLQFLIQYYNGEERAKGNILERFSAQQFPDLHSELNLSSLELGDSALYFCASSVGAGHNYGYTFGSGTRLTVV.

This clonotype was observed many times. The chain employs TRBV6-5 and TRBJ2-6; D uncertain. The V gene's germline CDR1 is MNHEY and CDR2 SVGAGI. Trimming took 0 bases from V and 2 from J, leaving 8 bases between them. The CDR3 consists of 16 residues. DNA for the CDR3: TGTGCCAGCAGTTACTCGATAAGGACTGGGGCCAACGTCCTGACTTTC. Translating gives CASSYSIRTGANVLTF.

The chain combines TRBV27 with TRBJ2-3, with D possibly TRBD1 on 5 matching bases. Germline CDR1 and CDR2: MNHEY and SMNVEV (reference sequence). This CDR3 is 17 amino acids long. The V end lost 0 bases, the J end lost 5 bases, and 18 bases lay between the germline ends. This CDR3 is CASSLSDKHTGRDTQYF. The CDR3 nucleotides are TGTGCCAGCAGTTTATCGGACAAACACACAGGTAGAGATACGCAGTATTTT.

A few counts support this clonotype. The V and J genes are TRBV6-2 or TRBV6-3 and TRBJ2-7; tentatively, D is TRBD1 (6 bases). Per the germline V gene, CDR1 is MNHEY and CDR2 is SVGEGT. The CDR3 totals 14 residues. V dropped 5 bases and J dropped 2 bases, with 13 bases sitting between them. The CDR3 loop is CASSGQPLAYEQYF. DNA for the CDR3: TGTGCCAGCAGTGGACAGCCTCTAGCCTACGAGCAGTACTTC.

This clonotype was detected many times. The chain's CDR3 is CSARDSWASGSSNEQFF. Here the CDR3 DNA reads TGCAGTGCTAGAGATAGTTGGGCGAGCGGGAGTTCCAATGAGCAGTTCTTC. This chain joins TRBV20-1 and TRBJ2-1; 8 bases fit TRBD2. There are 17 residues in the CDR3. Germline V gene sequence: CDR1 DFQATT, CDR2 SNEGSKA (reference sequence). V lost 0 bases to trimming and J lost 6 bases; unmatched junction nucleotides: 13.

There are a few counts of this clonotype. The genes are TRBV7-9 and TRBJ2-2, with a tentative D call TRBD2 (6 bases). CDR1 SEHNR and CDR2 FQNEAQ come from the germline V gene (reference sequence). With 4 bases removed from V and 0 bases from J, the gap between germline ends came to 12 bases. The CDR3 is 16 amino acids. CDR3 sequence reads: CASSSRDSTNTGELFF. In DNA form, the CDR3 reads TGTGCCAGCAGCTCCCGGGACTCTACGAACACCGGGGAGCTGTTTTTT.

This clonotype was observed at least ten times. The J gene is TRBJ2-1, the V gene TRBV5-1; D gene uncertain. V was clipped by 6 bases and J by 0 bases, with 28 bases between them. Germline CDR1 reads SGHRS; CDR2 reads YFSETQ. The CDR3 is 20 amino acids. The CDR3, as DNA: TGCGCCAGCACTAATTCCTCTGGTCCACACTCCCCGAGCTCCTACAATGAGCAGTTCTTC. Its protein product is CASTNSSGPHSPSSYNEQFF.

The genes are TRBV12-3 or TRBV12-4 and TRBJ2-1; 11 bases agree with TRBD1. V was clipped by 6 bases and J by 2 bases; unmatched bases: 6. This CDR3 is 16 amino acids long. The CDR3 bases are TGTGCCAGCAGACACGGGACAGGGGGTCCCTACAATGAGCAGTTCTTC. This sequence encodes CASRHGTGGPYNEQFF.

This clonotype has a count of ten or more. The DNA for the CDR3 is TGCGCCAGCAGCTTGTCAGGCAGTCAAGAGACCCAGTACTTC. It is translated as CASSLSGSQETQYF. The J gene is TRBJ2-5, the V gene TRBV5-1; unclear D gene. Germline V lookup: CDR1 SGHRS, CDR2 YFSETQ. The germline V and J ends were trimmed by 1 base and 2 bases, with 9 bases remaining between them. This CDR3 has 14 residues. Full variable domain (missing parts from reference TRBV5-1 and TRBJ2-5): KAGVTQTPRYLIKTRGQQVTLSCSPISGHRSVSWYQQTPGQGLQFLFEYFSETQRNKGNFPGRFSGRQFSNSRSEMNVSTLELGDSALYLCASSLSGSQETQYFGPGTRLLVL.

The chain joins TRBV12-3 or TRBV12-4 to TRBJ1-2, with 7 bases aligning to TRBD1. J gave up 8 bases and V 1 base, and 7 bases lay outside the gene matches. This CDR3 region has 14 residues. The CDR3 sequence: CASSLEGAQRGYTF. CDR3 sequence (DNA): TGTGCCAGCAGTTTAGAGGGGGCGCAGAGGGGCTACACCTTC.

There are a few counts of this clonotype. The chain uses TRBV12-3 or TRBV12-4 and TRBJ1-5, with D maybe TRBD1 (5 bases). This CDR3 comprises 15 residues. The V end was cut by 5 bases, the J end by 2 bases, with 13 bases between. CDR3 bases: TGTGCCAGCAGTCCGTTTTCGGGACGCAATCAGCCCCAGCATTTT. It encodes CASSPFSGRNQPQHF.

This clonotype was seen a few times. The CDR3 reads CASSLGGSDYEQYV. The CDR3 bases are TGTGCCAGCAGCTTAGGAGGCAGTGACTACGAGCAGTACGTC. This sequence joins TRBV11-3 and TRBJ2-7; D gene unclear. The CDR3 extends over 14 amino acids. The germline V and J ends were trimmed by 1 base and 3 bases, with 10 bases remaining between them. From germline, CDR1 is SGHNT and CDR2 YENEEA.

In its sample, this clonotype was seen many times. The J gene is TRBJ1-5, the V gene TRBV20-1, with D unresolved. Trimming cost V 4 bases and J 7 bases, with 11 bases left between them. The length of the CDR3 is 12 residues. Germline V gene lookup returns CDR1 DFQATT and CDR2 SNEGSKA (reference sequence). The CDR3: CSATLRGQPQHF. CDR3 bases: TGCAGTGCTACGCTTCGAGGACAGCCCCAGCATTTT.

A remark on this clonotype: A read error may be the cause here, since a much bigger clone is one base away. The rearrangement joins TRBV9 to TRBJ2-3; 11 nucleotides agree with TRBD2. The CDR3 runs to 15 residues. CDR1 SGDLS and CDR2 YYNGEE come from the germline V gene. In nucleotides, the CDR3 is TGTGCCAGCAGCGCGGGACTAGCGGACACAGATACGCAGTTTTTT. Its protein product is CASSAGLADTDTQFF.

This clonotype has a handful of counts. At one end, the junction sequence differs from germline, possibly due to a read error. The V call is TRBV7-9, the J call TRBJ1-4; TRBD1 agrees at 7 bases. CDR3 length equals 12 residues. Germline V gives CDR1 SEHNR, CDR2 FQNEAQ (reference sequence). Here the CDR3 reads CASSLVGQESVF. CDR3 DNA sequence: TGTGCCAGCAGCTTAGTAGGACAGGAGAGTGTTTTT.

Ten or more counts support this clonotype. V and J are TRBV4-1 and TRBJ1-5; the D is unclear. The germline V gene encodes CDR1 MGHRA and CDR2 YSYEKL. CDR3 length equals 15 residues. The V end lost 0 bases, the J end lost 0 bases, and 6 bases lay between the germline ends. CDR3 in amino acids: CASSQEDFSNQPQHF. In DNA form, the CDR3 reads TGCGCCAGCAGCCAAGAAGACTTTAGCAATCAGCCCCAGCATTTT.

Only a few counts were recorded for this clonotype. This chain uses TRBV20-1 with TRBJ1-4; D unclear. V lost 4 bases and J 3 bases, leaving 6 bases between the germline ends. Per the germline V gene, CDR1 is DFQATT and CDR2 is SNEGSKA (reference sequence). The CDR3 runs 12 residues. The DNA of the CDR3 is TGCAGTGCTAACAGACCTAATGAAAAACTGTTTTTT. This encodes CSANRPNEKLFF.

This chain links TRBV4-2 with TRBJ2-7; D is possibly TRBD1 (5 bases). This CDR3 region has 13 residues. Trimming removed 2 bases from V and 6 bases from J, with 11 bases in between. Germline loops: CDR1 LGHNA, CDR2 YNFKEQ. This CDR3 reads CASSQPGQGEQYF. CDR3 coding DNA: TGTGCCAGCAGCCAACCCGGACAAGGCGAGCAGTACTTC.

This rearrangement joins TRBV3-1 to TRBJ2-1; D is undetermined. V shed 4 bases and J shed 6 bases, with 13 bases lying between them. The CDR3 extends over 14 amino acids. Germline V CDR1 and CDR2: LGHDT, YNNKEL (reference sequence). CDR3 amino acids: CASSRDFSGNEQFF. CDR3 nucleotides: TGTGCCAGCAGCCGGGATTTTTCTGGCAATGAGCAGTTCTTC.